The 14 T cell receptor beta chains below were found in one sample sequenced in a study of shared clonotypes between healthy human individuals. The protocol was immunoSEQ multiplex PCR, while the TCRdb copy is restricted to in-frame clones and leaves out a portion. Of about a million clones listed, roughly 72% are singletons. The sequencing sample was made of memory CD4+ T cells sorted from blood. The subset denotes: CD45RA-negative fraction. The receptor source for this set is a man younger than 35 in good health.

Turning to this clone: Other DNA sequences from this sample encode an identical CDR3 as well. The chain carries TRBV11-2 and TRBJ1-1; D is unclear. The V gene lost 0 bases and the J gene lost 1 base, with 6 bases spanning the gap. In germline, CDR1 is SGHAT, CDR2 FQNNGV. The CDR3 sequence is 14 residues long. The CDR3 sequence is CASSLERGNTEAFF. The CDR3 nucleotides are TGTGCCAGCAGCTTAGAACGTGGGAACACTGAAGCTTTCTTT.

This clone has a single count. The gene calls are TRBV6-5 and TRBJ1-2, with D perhaps matching TRBD1 (5 bases). Germline V lookup: CDR1 MNHEY, CDR2 SVGAGI. The CDR3 has 15 amino acids. Trimming pared 5 bases from V and 0 bases from J, leaving 13 bases between. CDR3 sequence (DNA): TGTGCCAGCAGTCGCGGGGCTAAGACTAACTATGGCTACACCTTC. This translates into CASSRGAKTNYGYTF.

This clone was found once. CDR3 in amino acids: CASSNMGVNTEAFF. CDR3 coding DNA: TGTGCCAGTAGTAATATGGGCGTGAACACTGAAGCTTTCTTT. This chain joins TRBV19 and TRBJ1-1; the D is unclear. The CDR3 contains 14 residues. The V gene's germline CDR1 is LNHDA and CDR2 SQIVND (reference sequence). V was shortened by 4 bases and J by 0 bases, with 9 bases between the two germline ends.

The genes are TRBV19 and TRBJ2-1; no clear D gene. Trimming removed 8 bases at V and 4 bases at J, with 15 bases between. Germline loops: CDR1 LNHDA, CDR2 SQIVND (reference sequence). The CDR3 runs to 14 residues. The CDR3 DNA follows: TGTGCCAGTCGTGGGCCCGGGTCGTACAATGAGCAGTTCTTC. It codes for CASRGPGSYNEQFF.

The chain combines TRBV6-1 with TRBJ1-5, with D maybe TRBD1 (6 bases). This CDR3 has 13 residues. The V gene lost 9 bases and the J gene lost 5 bases, with 14 bases spanning the gap. Germline V gene sequence: CDR1 MNHNS, CDR2 SASEGT. The CDR3 reads CARTGSDDQPQHF. The CDR3 coding sequence is TGTGCCAGAACAGGGTCGGACGATCAGCCCCAGCATTTT.

The V and J genes are TRBV27 and TRBJ1-4, with unresolved D. Germline assignment: CDR1 MNHEY and CDR2 SMNVEV (reference sequence). Trimming pared 2 bases from V and 4 bases from J, leaving 11 bases between. CDR3 size: 15 residues. This CDR3 reads CASSLRADYNEKLFF. The CDR3 DNA reads as TGTGCCAGCAGTTTAAGAGCAGATTATAATGAAAAACTGTTTTTT.

The V and J genes are TRBV5-7 and TRBJ2-5, with 8 bases that match TRBD1. TRBV5-7 is an ORF for which the function is uncertain. The CDR3 spans 15 residues. V lost 3 bases, J lost 5 bases, and 9 bases stayed unmatched. The CDR3 loop reads CASSSCVRQGETQYF. The CDR3 DNA follows: TGTGCCAGCAGCTCCTGCGTCAGACAGGGGGAGACCCAGTACTTC.

This clone came up a few times. This chain connects TRBV5-8 to TRBJ2-4; D is perhaps TRBD1 or TRBD2 (5 bases each). The CDR3 consists of 14 residues. Trimming took 0 bases from V and 15 from J, leaving 19 bases between them. Per germline, CDR1 SGHTS and CDR2 YDEGEE. As DNA, the CDR3 is TGTGCCAGCAGCTTGGGCCTCGGGGCCACCATCCTGTACTTC. It codes for CASSLGLGATILYF. Full variable domain (outside the CDR3, taken from reference TRBV5-8 and TRBJ2-4): EAGVTQSPTHLIKTRGQQATLRCSPISGHTSVYWYQQALGLGLQFLLWYDEGEERNRGNFPPRFSGRQFPNYSSELNVNALELEDSALYLCASSLGLGATILYFGAGTRLSVL.

The chain couples TRBV19 to TRBJ2-2; tentatively, D is TRBD1 (5 bases). The CDR3 is 13 residues long. The germline gives CDR1 LNHDA, CDR2 SQIVND (reference sequence). Trimming removed 7 bases at V and 6 bases at J, with 12 bases between. The CDR3 region is CASNSRAPGELFF. The CDR3 DNA reads as TGTGCCAGTAACTCCAGGGCGCCCGGGGAGCTGTTTTTT.

The genes are TRBV13 and TRBJ2-5; 8 bases match TRBD1. V shed 5 bases, J shed 7 bases, and the junction held 6 bases outside the gene matches. CDR3 length: 13 amino acids. Germline assignment: CDR1 PRHDT and CDR2 FYEKMQ (reference sequence). CDR3 protein: CASSLQGVVTQYF. The CDR3 region has the DNA TGTGCCAGCAGCCTACAGGGGGTGGTGACCCAGTACTTC.

The rearrangement links TRBV28 to TRBJ1-5; D gene uncertain. The germline gives CDR1 MDHEN, CDR2 SYDVKM. The length of the CDR3 is 15 residues. Trimming removed 2 bases from V and 0 bases from J, with 8 bases in between. CDR3 sequence reads: CASSLQQYSNQPQHF. The CDR3, as DNA: TGTGCCAGCAGTTTACAACAATATAGCAATCAGCCCCAGCATTTT.

The chain uses TRBV7-8 and TRBJ1-2; TRBD1 is a possible D gene (6 bases). From germline, CDR1 is SGHVS and CDR2 FQNEAQ. This CDR3 has 14 amino acids. The V gene lost 1 base and the J gene lost 7 bases, with 13 bases spanning the gap. CDR3 amino acids: CASSLGTVIGGYTF. CDR3 DNA sequence: TGTGCCAGCAGCTTAGGGACAGTGATTGGTGGCTACACCTTC. Full variable domain (outside the CDR3, taken from reference TRBV7-8 and TRBJ1-2): GAGVSQSPRYKVAKRGQDVALRCDPISGHVSLFWYQQALGQGPEFLTYFQNEAQLDKSGLPSDRFFAERPEGSVSTLKIQRTQQEDSAVYLCASSLGTVIGGYTFGSGTRLTVV.

The chain uses TRBV10-3 and TRBJ2-2; 12 bases are a match to TRBD2. This CDR3 spans 17 amino acids. The V segment lost 4 bases and the J segment 5 bases; nucleotides outside the gene matches: 8. In germline, CDR1 is ENHRY, CDR2 SYGVKD. DNA for the CDR3: TGTGCCATCAGTGGCTCGGCTAGCGGGGGGGAAACCGGGGAGCTGTTTTTT. This codes for CAISGSASGGETGELFF.

This chain links TRBV7-9 with TRBJ1-2, with 8 bases matching TRBD1. The CDR3 sequence is 13 residues long. Per germline, CDR1 SEHNR and CDR2 FQNEAQ (reference sequence). J gave up 8 bases and V 5 bases, and 7 bases lay outside the gene matches. The CDR3 region has the DNA TGTGCCAGCAGCCCTAAGGCAGGGGGCGGCTACACCTTC. Translation gives CASSPKAGGGYTF.